What follows is one T cell receptor (beta chain) and its context. Amplification from RNA transcripts yielded the TCR beta CDR3 regions. Following a first-round RT-PCR that used HTBI primers, a second-round multiplex PCR was carried out. TCRdb recomputed calls from the multiplex PCR reads with MiXCR, one row per CDR3 protein. The sample includes hundreds of thousands of distinct CDR3 sequences, 35% to 45% of them seen just once. This sample was included in a study of Graves' ophthalmopathy and Graves' hyperthyroidism. This CDR3 region has 13 residues. Germline lookup yields CDR1 ENHRY and CDR2 SYGVKD. The V and J ends lost 10 bases and 1 base respectively, with 13 bases between them.

This chain joins TRBV10-3 and TRBJ2-5; a weak D match, TRBD1 (7 bases). This receptor was taken from an adult man with Graves' ophthalmopathy. The sample comprised peripheral blood. Here the CDR3 reads CATQEGAQETQYF. The CDR3 nucleotides are TGTGCCACCCAGGAGGGGGCCCAAGAGACCCAGTACTTC.